This T cell receptor beta chain was obtained from a study of lymphopenia after photon versus proton radiotherapy (dated by TCRdb to between 2018 and 2021). About the investigation overall: Photon and proton radiation therapy were compared by the study for their immunological effects in patients with gastrointestinal tumors who developed high-grade lymphopenia. The cohort comprised 20 patients with gastrointestinal tumors who received either photon or proton therapy and then developed lymphopenia. The goal of the study was to characterize the differences between the two radiation modalities in how they affect the immune system. Findings and caveats that apply to the study as a whole: After the lymphocyte count nadir, repertoires from photon-treated patients showed oligoclonal expansion, particularly of CD8+ Temra cells, and this expansion drove the decline in diversity. The survival association was assessed only in patients who died, and the authors presented better survival with proton therapy as a possibility rather than a demonstrated result. Across the cohort, an inverse correlation was found between a larger post-nadir drop in TCR diversity and overall survival time among patients who died. Proton-treated patients stayed relatively stable during treatment, while photon-treated patients lost naive T cells and TCR diversity and gained effector/memory populations.

The library was generated by the immunoSEQ multiplex PCR assay. Deep sequencing of rearranged TCR beta loci, alongside multiparametric flow cytometry, was used to profile T cell repertoires. TCRdb took over this immuneACCESS table, retaining in-frame rearrangements with V and J assigned. Such tables are incomplete; in checked studies, under half of the missing clones stem from an unresolved V gene, and the remainder is unexplained. Present in this sample are about 160,000 clones, 88% of which were seen just once. Of the sample, approximately 4.8% falls within the top ten clones. The germline V gene (reference sequence) gives CDR1 as SEHNR and CDR2 as FQNEAQ. Reading from cysteine to phenylalanine, the CDR3 counts 14 amino acids. Only CDR3 DNA remains: 42 bases, in frame from the first base. V is cut back by 7 bases and J by 0 bases, with 3 bases in the junction unmatched. About this clone: Its specific antigen is unknown. Base qualities are missing; no much larger clone stands one base away.

The clonotype originates from a middle-aged man with gastric cancer. The sequences come from peripheral blood, collected from a patient treated with photon-based radiotherapy. Recombination connected TRBV7-9 to TRBJ2-3, with 8 bases in between that match TRBD2. The DNA sequence is as follows: TGTGCCAGCACGGGCGGGAGGAGCACAGATACGCAGTATTTT. Translated, it gives CASTGGRSTDTQYF.